This paragraph covers one TCR beta chain sequence. Its specificity is not known. The data derive from a study of cytomegalovirus exposure and HLA in healthy donors. Study outcomes and limitations: Certain sequence variants were highly shared and formed a cluster, and this cluster was likely a sequencing artifact.

PCR involved 60 Vbeta and 13 Jbeta primers. Measured with immunoSEQ multiplex PCR; TCRdb has only the in-frame clones, and not every one. The table shows under 100,000 clones, with 81% occurring only once. The CDR3 spans 13 residues. The V gene's germline CDR1 is MGHRA and CDR2 YSYEKL. Unmatched junction bases numbered 1, after V lost 4 bases and J lost 4 bases. The material sequenced was PBMCs. The chain is built from TRBV4-1 and TRBJ2-5; 9 bases agree with TRBD2. The source of this sequence is a woman between 65 and 79 years old in good health and CMV-seropositive. This chain's CDR3 is CASSPTSGETQYF. The DNA for the CDR3 is TGCGCCAGCAGCCCGACTAGCGGAGAGACCCAGTACTTC.